The 6 T cell receptor beta chains below were found in one sample sequenced in a study of T-cell reconstitution after alpha-beta-depleted transplantation in children. Unique molecular identifiers were incorporated during preparation of the TCRbeta library. TCRdb re-analysed the PCR reads in MiXCR, keeping a single row per CDR3 protein. The sample consists of 200,000 to 300,000 distinct CDR3 sequences, roughly 8.2% of them appearing once. The sample here was PBMCs, mostly from graft donor cells, taken 180 days after TCRalphabeta/CD19-depleted stem cell transplant. The receptors originated from a male patient younger than 18 who had a stem cell transplant for acute lymphoblastic leukemia, so the T cells may come from the graft donor.

This clonotype turned up a few times. The V gene is TRBV14, the J gene TRBJ2-6; D tentatively reads TRBD1 or TRBD2 (6 bases each). V lost 0 bases, J lost 4 bases, and 13 bases lay in between. CDR3 size: 17 residues. CDR1 and CDR2 from the germline V gene are SGHDN and FVKESK. The CDR3 loop is CASSQDRGPTGANVLTF. DNA for the CDR3: TGTGCCAGCAGCCAAGATCGGGGGCCGACCGGGGCCAACGTCCTGACTTTC.

The V and J genes are TRBV2 and TRBJ1-6, with 7 bases identical to TRBD1. V shed 5 bases, J shed 7 bases, and the junction held 5 bases outside the gene matches. The length of the CDR3 is 14 residues. CDR1 SNHLY and CDR2 FYNNEI come from the germline V gene. The chain's CDR3 is CASSPGGENSPLHF. DNA for the CDR3: TGTGCCAGCAGTCCAGGGGGGGAAAATTCACCCCTCCACTTT.

This clonotype has just a few counts. The chain is built from TRBV7-9 and TRBJ2-3; 14 bases are shared with TRBD2. The germline V gene encodes CDR1 SEHNR and CDR2 FQNEAQ (reference sequence). The CDR3 loop spans 14 amino acids. Unmatched junction bases numbered 5, after V lost 8 bases and J lost 7 bases. The CDR3 here is CASRLAGGPNTQYF. The CDR3 region has the DNA TGTGCCAGCCGACTAGCGGGGGGGCCGAATACGCAGTATTTT.

In its sample, this clonotype was seen many times. This chain connects TRBV7-9 to TRBJ2-6; D not resolved. The V and J ends lost 8 bases and 2 bases respectively, with 13 bases between them. Germline CDR1 SEHNR, CDR2 FQNEAQ (reference sequence). The CDR3 is made up of 15 amino acids. CDR3 sequence: CASHYGVPGANVLTF. The CDR3 DNA follows: TGTGCCAGCCACTATGGGGTCCCTGGGGCCAACGTCCTGACTTTC.

The rearrangement joins TRBV19 to TRBJ1-5; D gene ambiguous. Germline V CDR1 and CDR2: LNHDA, SQIVND (reference sequence). The CDR3 contains 13 residues. Trimming cost V 5 bases and J 6 bases, with 11 bases left between them. The CDR3 nucleotides are TGTGCCAGTAGTTCCAGGCAGATTCAGCCCCAGCATTTT. Translating gives CASSSRQIQPQHF.

This clonotype appeared many times. The chain combines TRBV4-3 with TRBJ2-7, with a tentative D call TRBD2 (7 bases). CDR1 and CDR2 (germline): LGHNA, YSLEER. The CDR3 runs 17 residues. V was cut by 0 bases and J by 2 bases, with 17 bases left in between. The DNA for the CDR3 is TGCGCCAGCAGCCAAGATCAGAGGGGGGGACGGGCCTACGAGCAGTACTTC. It is translated as CASSQDQRGGRAYEQYF.